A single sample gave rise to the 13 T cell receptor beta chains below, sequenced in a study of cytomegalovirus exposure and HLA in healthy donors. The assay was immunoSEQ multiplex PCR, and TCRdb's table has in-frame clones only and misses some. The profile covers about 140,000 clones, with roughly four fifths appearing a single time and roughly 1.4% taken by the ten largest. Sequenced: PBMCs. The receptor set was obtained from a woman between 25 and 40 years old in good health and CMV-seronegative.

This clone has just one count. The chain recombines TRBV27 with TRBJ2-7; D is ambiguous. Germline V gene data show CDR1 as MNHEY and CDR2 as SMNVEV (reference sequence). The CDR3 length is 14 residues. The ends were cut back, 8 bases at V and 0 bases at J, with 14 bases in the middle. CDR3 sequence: CASSPWSSSYEQYF. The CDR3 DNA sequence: TGTGCCAGCTCCCCCTGGTCCAGCTCCTACGAGCAGTACTTC.

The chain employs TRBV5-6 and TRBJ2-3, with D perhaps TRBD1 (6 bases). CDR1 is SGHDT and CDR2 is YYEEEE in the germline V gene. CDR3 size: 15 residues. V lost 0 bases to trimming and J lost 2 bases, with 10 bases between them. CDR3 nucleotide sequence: TGTGCCAGCAGCTTGGCGGGACATAACACAGATACGCAGTATTTT. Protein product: CASSLAGHNTDTQYF.

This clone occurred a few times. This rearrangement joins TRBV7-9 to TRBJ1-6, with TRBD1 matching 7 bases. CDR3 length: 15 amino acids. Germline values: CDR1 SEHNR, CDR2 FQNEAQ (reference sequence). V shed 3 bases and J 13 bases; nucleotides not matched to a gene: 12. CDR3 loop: CASSLAGGPGSPLHF. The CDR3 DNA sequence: TGTGCCAGCAGCTTGGCAGGGGGGCCGGGTTCGCCCCTCCACTTT.

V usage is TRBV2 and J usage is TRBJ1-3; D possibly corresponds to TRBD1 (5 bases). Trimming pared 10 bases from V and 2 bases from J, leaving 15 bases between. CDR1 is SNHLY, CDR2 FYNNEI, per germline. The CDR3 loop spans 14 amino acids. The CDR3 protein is CATESGGAGNTIYF. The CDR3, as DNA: TGTGCCACCGAGTCGGGGGGAGCTGGAAACACCATATATTTT.

Here the CDR3 DNA reads TGCAGCGTTGTGTCGGAGGGGACCCAGTACTTC. Protein sequence: CSVVSEGTQYF. This sequence joins TRBV29-1 and TRBJ2-5, with a tentative D call TRBD2 (6 bases). From germline, CDR1 is SQVTM and CDR2 ANQGSEA. V lost 4 bases and J lost 7, with 10 bases in between. This CDR3 has 11 residues.

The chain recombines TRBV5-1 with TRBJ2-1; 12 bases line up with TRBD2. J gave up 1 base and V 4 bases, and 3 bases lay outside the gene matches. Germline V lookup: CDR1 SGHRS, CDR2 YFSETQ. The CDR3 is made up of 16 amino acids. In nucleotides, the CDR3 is TGCGCCAGCAGCAAACTAGCGGGGGGTTCCTACAATGAGCAGTTCTTC. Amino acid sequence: CASSKLAGGSYNEQFF.

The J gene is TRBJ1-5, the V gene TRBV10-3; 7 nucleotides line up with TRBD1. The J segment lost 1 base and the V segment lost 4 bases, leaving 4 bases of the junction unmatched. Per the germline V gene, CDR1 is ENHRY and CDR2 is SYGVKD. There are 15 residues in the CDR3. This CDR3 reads CAISGQGQSNQPQHF. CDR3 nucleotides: TGTGCCATCAGTGGCCAGGGACAGAGCAATCAGCCCCAGCATTTT.

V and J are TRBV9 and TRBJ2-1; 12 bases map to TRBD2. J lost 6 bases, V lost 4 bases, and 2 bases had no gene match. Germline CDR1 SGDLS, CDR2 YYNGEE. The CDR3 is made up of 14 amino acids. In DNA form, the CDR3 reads TGTGCCAGCAGCCTAGCGGGGGGGCCCAATGAGCAGTTCTTC. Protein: CASSLAGGPNEQFF.

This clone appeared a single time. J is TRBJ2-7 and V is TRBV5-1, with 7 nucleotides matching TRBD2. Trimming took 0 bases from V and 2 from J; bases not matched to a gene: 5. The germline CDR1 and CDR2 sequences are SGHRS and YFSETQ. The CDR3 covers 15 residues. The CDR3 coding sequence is TGCGCCAGCAGCTTGGCGGGGGGTTCGGCCTACGAGCAGTACTTC. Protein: CASSLAGGSAYEQYF.

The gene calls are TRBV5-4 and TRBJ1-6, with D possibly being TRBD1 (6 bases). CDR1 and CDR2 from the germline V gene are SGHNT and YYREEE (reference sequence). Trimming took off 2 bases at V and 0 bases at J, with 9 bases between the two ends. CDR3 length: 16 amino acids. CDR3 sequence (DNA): TGTGCCAGCAGCTTTCAGGGGAGCTCCTATAATTCACCCCTCCACTTT. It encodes CASSFQGSSYNSPLHF.

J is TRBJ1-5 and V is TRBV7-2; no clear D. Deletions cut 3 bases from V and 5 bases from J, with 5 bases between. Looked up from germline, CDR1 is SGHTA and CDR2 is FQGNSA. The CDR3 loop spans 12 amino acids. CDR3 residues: CASSFPDQPQHF. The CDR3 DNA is TGTGCCAGCAGCTTTCCCGATCAGCCCCAGCATTTT.

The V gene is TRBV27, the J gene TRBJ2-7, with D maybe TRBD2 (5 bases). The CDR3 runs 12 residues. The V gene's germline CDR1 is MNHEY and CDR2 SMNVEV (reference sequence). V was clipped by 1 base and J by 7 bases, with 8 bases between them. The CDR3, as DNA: TGTGCCAGCAGTTTATATGGAGGAGAGCAGTACTTC. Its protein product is CASSLYGGEQYF.

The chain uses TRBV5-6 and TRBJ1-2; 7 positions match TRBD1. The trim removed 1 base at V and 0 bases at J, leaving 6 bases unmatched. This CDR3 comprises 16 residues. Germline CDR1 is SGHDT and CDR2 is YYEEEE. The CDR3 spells CASSLRQGTSNYGYTF. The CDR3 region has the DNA TGTGCCAGCAGCTTGAGACAGGGAACTTCTAACTATGGCTACACCTTC.